This T cell receptor (beta chain) was recorded in a study of tissue T cells after allogeneic stem cell transplantation (dated by TCRdb to between 2021 and 2022). With respect to the entire study: TCR beta repertoires were profiled across many tissues obtained from research autopsies of patients with and without GVHD, as well as in mouse models of GVHD. The human arm was a prospective observational study without blinding or randomization.

This clone was seen more than once but under ten times. Its antigen is currently not known. Since the receptor is from a mouse, mouse gene names and germline sequences apply. The read is 1 residue too short to cover the CDR3 end, so that end is filled in from the germline J gene. The investigation overall reported the following: Blood and spleen T cells captured only a limited portion of the TCR repertoire detected in tissues, in both patients and mice. Within patients, how anatomically similar tissues were was a major factor shaping TCR repertoire composition, regardless of disease or transplant status. The patient cohort was small and varied clinically, and sampling depth was recognized as a limitation. Only a few T cell clones appeared in more than one patient, yet motif-based clustering showed tissue-specific repertoire signatures that were shared between patients. Which tissue TCRs were alloreactive or antigen-specific was not determined in the study, and some clones might have been persisting host cells.

The library relied on the immunoSEQ multiplex PCR assay. Adaptive Biotechnologies performed the TCRbeta CDR3 sequencing at survey depth and reported CDR3 sequences, V/J genes, productive frequency and template counts. TCR beta CDR3 regions were amplified from genomic DNA rather than RNA. The original methods were these. Jensen-Shannon divergence was used to quantify pairwise repertoire overlap between tissues, with a value of 1 indicating complete divergence and a value of 0 indicating identical repertoires. Tissues were grouped by single-linkage agglomerative hierarchical clustering of pairwise JSD values, and the clustering results were shown as dendrograms. GLIPH2 was run on all patient samples with simulation_depth 1000, kmer_min_depth 3, cdr3_length_cutoff 8, keeping groups with more than two unique CDR3s. A standardized tissue-overlap score was generated by extrapolating Jaccard GLIPH-group overlap across patients to a standard repertoire size of 1000 clones. Associations of diversity with clinical or experimental variables used linear mixed-effect models with tissue fixed effects and individual random effects. The source is immuneACCESS, and TCRdb retained only in-frame sequences with V and J called. Part of the clones is not carried over; for the studies checked, unresolved V genes explain less than half of this, and the remainder is unexplained. V and J calls and clone size follow that table, whereas D and trimming were derived from the DNA. Present in this sample are about 10,000 clones, around 40% of which were seen just once. Over 1.2% of the sample rests with the top ten.

The sample's time point, from its label and the paper: mouse harvest day 7 after allogeneic transplant. Mouse grafts consisting of 10^7 T-cell-depleted bone marrow cells combined with 10^6 splenic CD5+ T cells were administered by tail vein injection. GVHD in mice was modeled with a major MHC-mismatch B6 (H2b) into BALB/c (H2d) model, and tissues were profiled at day 7 or 14. On day 7 or 14 post-transplant, mouse tissues and retro-orbital blood were harvested with separate sterile tools for each animal, and livers were flushed beforehand. Before genomic DNA was isolated with the DNeasy Blood & Tissue Kit, mouse tissues were minced with razor blades in buffered saline. CDR1 LGHNA and CDR2 YNLKQL were looked up in the germline V gene (reference sequence). The CDR3 has 15 amino acids, counting the end cysteine and phenylalanine. Only the CDR3 bases that were read are kept: 42 of them, in frame from base 1. Trimming takes 1 base off V and 1 base off J; junction bases not matched to a gene: 1.

The source is a female BALB/c mouse given C57BL/6 T cells with graft-versus-host disease after an allogeneic hematopoietic cell transplant. The sequenced sample was skin. The chain is assembled from TRBV5 and TRBJ2-4; 8 of the junction bases match TRBD1. CDR3 reads: CASSQVGQGQNTLYF. The sequenced part of the CDR3 DNA is TGTGCCAGCAGCCAAGTGGGACAGGGTCAAAACACCTTGTAC.